Below are 14 T cell receptor beta chains sequenced from a single sample in a study of STAT3 mutations in large granular lymphocyte leukemia. Assay: immunoSEQ multiplex PCR; the TCRdb copy retains only in-frame clones and omits some. The top ten clones hold approximately 0.41% of a sample with roughly 40,000 clones, roughly three quarters of them seen once. What these receptors recognize is not known. Points from the study as a whole: At least one immunodominant TCR beta clonotype appeared in every T-cell large granular lymphocyte leukemia patient.

The specimen was PBMCs. These receptors were obtained from a human donor with T large granular lymphocyte leukemia. Some clones in this sample may be carry-over from other donors' samples.

DNA of the CDR3: TGTGCCAGCAGAGTCACCATGGAAACCGGGGAGCTGTTTTTT. It specifies CASRVTMETGELFF. The chain couples TRBV6-1 to TRBJ2-2; D is ambiguous. This CDR3 has 14 residues. The ends were cut back, 6 bases at V and 5 bases at J, with 13 bases in the middle. Looked up from germline, CDR1 is MNHNS and CDR2 is SASEGT.

The CDR3 coding sequence is TGTGCCAGCAGCGCCCCACCCGACAGGCCCATTAACTATGGCTACACCTTC. Translating gives CASSAPPDRPINYGYTF. This chain joins TRBV7-9 and TRBJ1-2; tentative D call: TRBD1 (6 bases). The CDR3 is made up of 17 amino acids. CDR1 and CDR2 from the germline V gene are SEHNR and FQNEAQ (reference sequence). V lost 5 bases and J lost 1, with 20 bases in between.

This clone appeared a few times. The chain recombines TRBV27 with TRBJ1-6; no firm D call. Germline loops: CDR1 MNHEY, CDR2 SMNVEV (reference sequence). This CDR3 contains 13 residues. The V and J ends lost 3 bases and 10 bases respectively, with 10 bases between them. DNA of the CDR3: TGTGCCAGCAGTTTGGACCCCGAATCACCCCTCCACTTT. It translates to CASSLDPESPLHF.

J is TRBJ2-3 and V is TRBV5-4; D not resolved. CDR1 SGHNT and CDR2 YYREEE come from the germline V gene (reference sequence). This CDR3 is built from 12 residues. V shed 0 bases and J shed 7 bases, with 6 bases lying between them. The chain's CDR3 is CASSLASNTQYF. The CDR3, as DNA: TGTGCCAGCAGCTTGGCCAGTAATACGCAGTATTTT.

This clone showed up just once. The gene calls are TRBV15 and TRBJ1-4; D is unresolved. This CDR3 is 13 amino acids long. Germline V CDR1 and CDR2: LNHNV, YYDKDF (reference sequence). V dropped 0 bases and J dropped 4 bases, with 3 bases sitting between them. CDR3 DNA sequence: TGTGCCACCAGCAGAGAGAGTAATGAAAAACTGTTTTTT. It is translated as CATSRESNEKLFF.

CDR3 in amino acids: CASRPVFGGNTEAFF. The CDR3 DNA reads TGTGCCAGTAGACCGGTTTTCGGAGGGAACACTGAAGCTTTCTTT. The gene calls are TRBV19 and TRBJ1-1, with D unclear. Trimming shortened V by 6 bases and J by 1 base, and 15 bases separated the two germline ends. Germline lookup yields CDR1 LNHDA and CDR2 SQIVND (reference sequence). The length of the CDR3 is 15 residues.

This chain links TRBV19 with TRBJ1-1, with TRBD1 matching over 7 bases. The germline V gene encodes CDR1 LNHDA and CDR2 SQIVND (reference sequence). This CDR3 contains 12 residues. J lost 4 bases, V lost 8 bases, and 4 bases had no gene match. For the CDR3, the DNA is TGTGCCAGTCGACAGGGCCTCACTGAAGCTTTCTTT. It encodes CASRQGLTEAFF.

V usage is TRBV7-9 and J usage is TRBJ2-4; TRBD2 might be the D (7 bases). CDR3 length: 17 amino acids. The germline V gene has CDR1 SEHNR and CDR2 FQNEAQ (reference sequence). V was pared by 5 bases and J by 1 base, with 18 bases between. This CDR3 is CASSKRGGIPAKNIQYF. The CDR3 bases are TGTGCCAGCAGCAAAAGGGGGGGGATTCCGGCCAAAAACATTCAGTACTTC.

The chain links TRBV29-1 to TRBJ2-3; 9 nucleotides line up with TRBD2. Trimming cost V 6 bases and J 4 bases; bases outside gene matches: 8. The CDR3 contains 14 residues. Germline V gene lookup returns CDR1 SQVTM and CDR2 ANQGSEA. CDR3 sequence reads: CSVYPGTSPDTQYF. The CDR3 bases are TGCAGCGTCTATCCCGGGACTAGCCCAGATACGCAGTATTTT.

The J gene is TRBJ2-5, the V gene TRBV30; 7 bases fit TRBD2. V lost 0 bases, J lost 7 bases, and 8 bases stayed unmatched. The CDR3 contains 14 residues. CDR1 GTSNPN and CDR2 SVGIG come from the germline V gene (reference sequence). CDR3 bases: TGTGCCTGGAGTGTGCCTAGCGGCACCGGGACCCAGTACTTC. Translated: CAWSVPSGTGTQYF.

CDR3 region: CATTNYRYV. The CDR3 bases are TGTGCCACCACTAATTATCGGTACGTC. This rearrangement joins TRBV6-4 to TRBJ2-7; no reliable D call. Looked up from germline, CDR1 is MRHNA and CDR2 is SNTAGT. Trimming stripped 10 bases from V and 12 bases from J, with 13 bases between. This CDR3 has 9 residues.

The chain employs TRBV19 and TRBJ1-5, with 8 bases matching TRBD1. Per the germline V gene, CDR1 is LNHDA and CDR2 is SQIVND (reference sequence). The V segment lost 6 bases and the J segment 0 bases; nucleotides outside the gene matches: 4. The CDR3 extends over 15 amino acids. This chain's CDR3 is CASSDTGGSNQPQHF. In nucleotides, the CDR3 is TGTGCCAGTAGCGACACAGGGGGTAGCAATCAGCCCCAGCATTTT.

The chain is built from TRBV28 and TRBJ2-3, with 13 bases lining up with TRBD2. The CDR3 covers 15 residues. Germline V CDR1 and CDR2: MDHEN, SYDVKM. Trimming at V came to 6 bases and at J to 4 bases, leaving 4 bases not matched to a gene. CDR3: CASSITSGGADTQYF. The CDR3 DNA reads as TGTGCCAGCAGCATTACTAGCGGGGGGGCAGATACGCAGTATTTT.

J is TRBJ1-6 and V is TRBV9; D might be TRBD1 (6 bases). Germline CDR1 is SGDLS and CDR2 is YYNGEE. This CDR3 region has 14 residues. Trimming removed 3 bases from V and 10 bases from J, with 14 bases in between. This CDR3 is CASSASQGWSPLHF. CDR3 nucleotide sequence: TGTGCCAGCAGCGCCTCACAGGGCTGGTCACCCCTCCACTTT.